The subject of this entry is one TCR beta chain. Antigen unknown. Germline trimming cut 2 bases from V and 5 bases from J; bases unmatched to any gene: 11. Looked up from germline, CDR1 is LGHNA and CDR2 is YNFKEQ. This CDR3 region has 17 residues. The data stem from a study of T cell repertoires in cytomegalovirus infection. TCRdb redid the calling of the reads with MiXCR, one entry per CDR3 protein. The profile shows about a million distinct CDR3 sequences, roughly 31% of them singletons. This TCR was sampled from a human donor in good health (CMV status not recorded). Some clones in this sample may be carry-over from other donors' samples. The gene calls are TRBV4-2 and TRBJ2-2; 7 positions agree with TRBD2. Sequencing was performed on cultured CD8+ T cells from PBMCs, taken from culture after CMV antigen stimulation. As DNA, the CDR3 is TGTGCCAGCAGCCAACTCGGGCGGGGGAGGTCAACCGGGGAGCTGTTTTTT. Translation gives CASSQLGRGRSTGELFF.